This T cell receptor beta chain comes out of a study of lymphopenia after photon versus proton radiotherapy. A few counts support this clone. Its target is not known. Findings and limits, study-wide: Proton therapy kept repertoires fairly stable, unlike photons, which gained effector/memory cells. Only patients who died were analyzed for survival; proton advantage is unproven.

The germline V gene has CDR1 SEHNR and CDR2 FQNEAQ (reference sequence). The V segment lost 4 bases and the J segment 1 base; nucleotides outside the gene matches: 3. The length of the CDR3 is 14 residues. Sequenced by immunoSEQ multiplex PCR; TCRdb stores in-frame clones only, minus some. This sample yields some 64,000 clones, of which 87% are seen a single time; roughly 13% belongs to the top ten. This specimen was peripheral blood, taken from a patient treated with proton-based radiotherapy. This receptor was obtained from a man older than 75 with esophageal cancer. The chain carries TRBV7-9 and TRBJ2-5; 7 bases match TRBD1. The CDR3: CASSSYRGQETQYF. Written as DNA, the CDR3 is TGTGCCAGCAGCTCATACAGGGGCCAAGAGACCCAGTACTTC.